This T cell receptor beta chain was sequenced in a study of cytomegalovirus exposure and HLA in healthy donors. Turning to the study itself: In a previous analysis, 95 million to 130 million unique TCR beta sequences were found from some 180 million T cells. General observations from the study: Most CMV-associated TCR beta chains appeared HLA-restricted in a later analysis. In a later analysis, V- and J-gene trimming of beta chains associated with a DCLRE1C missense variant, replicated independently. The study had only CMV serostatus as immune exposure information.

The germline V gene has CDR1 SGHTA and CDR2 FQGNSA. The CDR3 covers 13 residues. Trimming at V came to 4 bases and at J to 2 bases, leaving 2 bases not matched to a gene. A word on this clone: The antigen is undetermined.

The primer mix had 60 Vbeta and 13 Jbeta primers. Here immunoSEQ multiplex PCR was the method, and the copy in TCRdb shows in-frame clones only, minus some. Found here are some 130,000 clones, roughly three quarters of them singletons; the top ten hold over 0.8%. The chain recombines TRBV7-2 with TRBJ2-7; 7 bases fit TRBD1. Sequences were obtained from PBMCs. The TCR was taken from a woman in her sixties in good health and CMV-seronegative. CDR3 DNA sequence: TGTGCCAGCAGCTATGGACAGGCCTACGAGCAGTACTTC. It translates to CASSYGQAYEQYF. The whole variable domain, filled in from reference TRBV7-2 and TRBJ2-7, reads GAGVSQSPSNKVTEKGKDVELRCDPISGHTALYWYRQSLGQGLEFLIYFQGNSAPDKSGLPSDRFSAERTGGSVSTLTIQRTQQEDSAVYLCASSYGQAYEQYFGPGTRLTVT.